A selection of T cell receptor beta chains follows, all from one sample in a study of Graves' ophthalmopathy and Graves' hyperthyroidism. TCRdb ran MiXCR on the multiplex PCR reads and lists one entry per CDR3 protein. The profile shows roughly 220,000 distinct CDR3 sequences, around 45% of them singletons. Sample: peripheral blood. The receptors were gathered from an adult man with Graves' ophthalmopathy. CDR3s include the opening cysteine and the closing phenylalanine or tryptophan. Each record gives: V gene, J gene, D gene, clone size, CDR3 DNA, CDR3 protein. D genes are given only for firm matches. Part of the rows lack a size; the others show once, few, many or a class for expanded clones.

>TRBV15|TRBJ2-7|NA|many
TGTGCCACCAGCAGAGACAGGGGACACTCCTACGAGCAGTACTTC
CATSRDRGHSYEQYF
>TRBV25-1|TRBJ1-4|NA|NA
TGTGCCAGCAGTTCAAAGGACGGTACAACTAATGAAAAACTGTTTTTT
CASSSKDGTTNEKLFF
>TRBV7-2|TRBJ2-6|TRBD2|NA
TGTGCCAGCAGCTTAGTCGGGACTAGAGAGGACCTGACTTTC
CASSLVGTREDLTF
>TRBV5-1|TRBJ1-2|NA|NA
TGCGCCAGCAGCCCGGACGACAGAAGGGGCTACACCTTC
CASSPDDRRGYTF
>TRBV6-5|TRBJ1-2|NA|NA
TGTGCCAGCACCCCCCGGGCCCCATACAGTTCCTATGGCTACACCTTC
CASTPRAPYSSYGYTF
>TRBV25-1|TRBJ1-3|NA|NA
TGTGCCAGCAGTGCCCAGTACACCATATATTTT
CASSAQYTIYF
>TRBV6-1|TRBJ1-2|NA|NA
TGTGCCAGCACGTTAGCAGCAAACTATGGCTACACCTTC
CASTLAANYGYTF
>TRBV10-3|TRBJ1-6|TRBD1|NA
TGTGCCAGCAGTCCTCCCGGGACAGCTAATTCACCCCTCCACTTT
CASSPPGTANSPLHF
>TRBV7-3|TRBJ2-5|NA|NA
TGTGCCAGCAGCTTAACAGGGGACCGCGCTGGCCAAGAGACCCAGTACTTC
CASSLTGDRAGQETQYF
>TRBV29-1|TRBJ1-2|NA|NA
TGCAGCGTTGATTCCACGGCCGAATTTCCGGGCGGCTACACCTTC
CSVDSTAEFPGGYTF
>TRBV7-9|TRBJ2-7|TRBD2|NA
TGTGCCAGCAGGACTAGCCTGGGTTACGAGCAGTACTTC
CASRTSLGYEQYF
>TRBV5-1|TRBJ1-1|NA|few
TGCGCCAGCAGCTCCTTGGCGGGGACGGGGAACACTGAAGCTTTCTTT
CASSSLAGTGNTEAFF
>TRBV2|TRBJ1-3|NA|NA
TGTGCCAGCTCAAGCCTGAGCTCTGGAAACACCATATATTTT
CASSSLSSGNTIYF
>TRBV3-1|TRBJ1-4|NA|NA
TGTGCCAGCAGCCCCCGGGACGGCACTAATGAAAAACTGTTTTTT
CASSPRDGTNEKLFF
>TRBV29-1|TRBJ1-2|NA|NA
TGCAGCGTTGATCGGGGCGGTTACTATGGCTACACCTTC
CSVDRGGYYGYTF
>TRBV29-1|TRBJ1-1|TRBD1|NA
TGCAGCGTTGACGAGACAGGGGGCTTGGGGACTGAAGCTTTCTTT
CSVDETGGLGTEAFF
>TRBV9|TRBJ1-3|TRBD1|NA
TGTGCCAGCAGCCAGGCGACAGGGGACGGAAACACCATATATTTT
CASSQATGDGNTIYF
>TRBV20-1|TRBJ2-5|TRBD1|few
TGCAGTACTCCAGGGGGTTCTGAGACCCAGTACTTC
CSTPGGSETQYF
>TRBV6-5|TRBJ1-1|NA|NA
TGTGCCAGCAGTGAAGGTCCTGAAGCTTTCTTT
CASSEGPEAFF
>TRBV2|TRBJ2-5|NA|NA
TGTGCCAGCAGGGGAGGTGGAGAGACCCAGTACTTC
CASRGGGETQYF
>TRBV12-3/TRBV12-4|TRBJ1-1|NA|NA
TGTGCCAGCAGTTGGGGATATGGGAACACTGAAGCTTTCTTT
CASSWGYGNTEAFF
>TRBV25-1|TRBJ2-7|TRBD1|many
TGTGCCAGCAGGGCGGACAGGGGAACCTACGAGCAGTACTTC
CASRADRGTYEQYF
>TRBV20-1|TRBJ1-5|NA|NA
TGCAGTGCTAGTCGGCAGCCCAATCAGCCCCAGCATTTT
CSASRQPNQPQHF
>TRBV20-1|TRBJ2-7|NA|NA
TGCAGTGCTCGCCACCTCCTCGACAGGAACTACGAGCAGTACTTC
CSARHLLDRNYEQYF
>TRBV29-1|TRBJ1-2|TRBD1|NA
TGCAGCGACGACAGGGCGGGCTACACCTTC
CSDDRAGYTF
>TRBV28|TRBJ1-5|NA|NA
TGTGCCAGCAGCGAACCGGGGACTATGGACAATCAGCCCCAGCATTTT
CASSEPGTMDNQPQHF
>TRBV20-1|TRBJ2-7|TRBD2|few
TGCAGTGCTAGAGATAGGGCGGGAGGGGGGTACGAGCAGTACTTC
CSARDRAGGGYEQYF
>TRBV20-1|TRBJ2-3|NA|NA
TGCAGTGCTTGTCTGGACACAGATACGCAGTATTTT
CSACLDTDTQYF
>TRBV7-2|TRBJ2-7|NA|many
TGTGCCAGCAGCTCTAGGGGCGGGGACGAGCAGTACTTC
CASSSRGGDEQYF